This TCR beta chain was obtained from a study of blood T cells in healthy people across ages. Germline V gives CDR1 MNHEY, CDR2 SVGEGT. J was trimmed by 11 bases and V by 8 bases; bases with no gene match: 18. The CDR3 length is 15 residues. Healthy individuals of Caucasian origin from Russia, aged roughly 6 to 95, served as donors. The study isolated at least 7 million PBMCs from each sample. Using a J-beta primer mix together with a sample-barcoded 5' primer, a second PCR was run for roughly 7 to 11 cycles. TCRdb reprocessed the 5' RACE reads with MiXCR, giving one entry per CDR3 protein. The sample has about 1,400,000 distinct CDR3 sequences; approximately 42% are singletons.

The chain recombines TRBV6-2 or TRBV6-3 with TRBJ2-5, with TRBD2 matching over 9 bases. The source is a woman aged 18 to 35 in good health. Input material: blood. CDR3 sequence (DNA): TGTGCCAGCGCCCCCTTGGGCGGGAGGGCCAATGAGCAGTACTTC. Translated: CASAPLGGRANEQYF.